The 28 T cell receptor beta chains below come from one sample, sequenced in a study of blood T cell repertoires in COVID-19. The table came from immunoSEQ multiplex PCR; TCRdb's copy has only in-frame clones and leaves some out. Here the sample spans roughly 350,000 clones, roughly 85% being singletons. Source material: peripheral blood. The receptors shown here come from a young woman with acute or convalescent COVID-19.

The chain carries TRBV19 and TRBJ2-4, with TRBD2 as a possible D gene (5 bases). Trimming shortened V by 0 bases and J by 0 bases, and 9 bases separated the two germline ends. The CDR3 runs to 16 residues. In germline, CDR1 is LNHDA, CDR2 SQIVND (reference sequence). The DNA of the CDR3 is TGTGCCAGTAGTATAGATCGCGGACTAGCCAAAAACATTCAGTACTTC. It yields the protein CASSIDRGLAKNIQYF. Supplemented by reference TRBV19 and TRBJ2-4, the full variable domain reads DGGITQSPKYLFRKEGQNVTLSCEQNLNHDAMYWYRQDPGQGLRLIYYSQIVNDFQKGDIAEGYSVSREKKESFPLTVTSAQKNPTAFYLCASSIDRGLAKNIQYFGAGTRLSVL.

The chain is built from TRBV5-1 and TRBJ1-2; 12 positions match TRBD1. V dropped 4 bases and J dropped 6; count of bases not matched to a gene: 7. Germline V gene sequence: CDR1 SGHRS, CDR2 YFSETQ. The CDR3 is made up of 15 amino acids. The CDR3 DNA is TGCGCCAGCAGCGCGGGACAGGGGGCTGGGGATGGCTACACCTTC. The encoded protein is CASSAGQGAGDGYTF.

This chain connects TRBV7-6 to TRBJ2-3; D is unresolved. V was pared by 5 bases and J by 0 bases, with 12 bases between. The germline V gene has CDR1 SGHVS and CDR2 FNYEAQ. The CDR3 covers 15 residues. CDR3 sequence (DNA): TGTGCCAGCAGCCCCAGGCAGGAAAGCACAGATACGCAGTATTTT. Translating it yields CASSPRQESTDTQYF. The whole variable domain, filled in from reference TRBV7-6 and TRBJ2-3, reads GAGVSQSPRYKVTKRGQDVALRCDPISGHVSLYWYRQALGQGPEFLTYFNYEAQQDKSGLPNDRFSAERPEGSISTLTIQRTEQRDSAMYRCASSPRQESTDTQYFGPGTRLTVL.

The rearrangement links TRBV5-6 to TRBJ2-2; D unclear. CDR1 SGHDT and CDR2 YYEEEE come from the germline V gene. The CDR3 has 13 amino acids. Trimming stripped 2 bases from V and 8 bases from J, with 10 bases between. CDR3 sequence (DNA): TGTGCCAGCAGCTTTTATCTAGTGGGGGAGCTGTTTTTT. It encodes CASSFYLVGELFF.

This sequence joins TRBV28 and TRBJ1-2, with no clear D. V was pared by 4 bases and J by 4 bases, with 13 bases between. The CDR3 has 14 residues. Germline V gene lookup returns CDR1 MDHEN and CDR2 SYDVKM. The CDR3 DNA is TGTGCCAGCAGTTCTGCAGATGTCTCCTATGGCTACACCTTC. Translated, it gives CASSSADVSYGYTF.

Only a few counts were recorded for this clone. The rearrangement joins TRBV10-1 to TRBJ1-2; no reliable D call. Deletions cut 7 bases from V and 6 bases from J, with 3 bases between. The germline gives CDR1 WNHNN, CDR2 SYGVQD (reference sequence). CDR3 length: 9 residues. CDR3: CASINGYTF. For the CDR3, the DNA is TGCGCCAGCATCAATGGCTACACCTTC.

The genes are TRBV6-5 and TRBJ1-1; the D is unclear. Germline lookup yields CDR1 MNHEY and CDR2 SVGAGI. The V end was cut by 8 bases, the J end by 4 bases, with 14 bases between. There are 13 residues in the CDR3. This CDR3 is CASVSPGGTEAFF. The CDR3 DNA sequence: TGTGCCAGCGTTAGCCCAGGAGGCACTGAAGCTTTCTTT.

In this sample, this clone turned up once. The V call is TRBV2, the J call TRBJ2-7; 9 positions match TRBD1. The CDR3 loop spans 14 amino acids. Germline V gene lookup returns CDR1 SNHLY and CDR2 FYNNEI. The V and J ends lost 3 bases and 5 bases, in that order; junction bases with no gene match: 5. This CDR3 reads CASSDWDREDEQYF. As DNA, the CDR3 is TGTGCCAGCAGTGATTGGGACAGGGAAGACGAGCAGTACTTC.

The rearrangement joins TRBV5-5 to TRBJ1-6; tentative D call: TRBD1 (5 bases). The germline V gene has CDR1 SGHKS and CDR2 YYEKEE (reference sequence). The CDR3 is made up of 15 amino acids. Trimming removed 0 bases at V and 7 bases at J, with 11 bases between. CDR3 sequence reads: CASSLGQTSNSPLHF. The CDR3 DNA reads TGTGCCAGCAGCTTGGGACAGACTTCGAATTCACCCCTCCACTTT.

The chain links TRBV7-8 to TRBJ1-2; TRBD1 is a possible D gene (5 bases). The CDR3 runs 13 residues. Germline V gene sequence: CDR1 SGHVS, CDR2 FQNEAQ. With 5 bases removed from V and 4 bases from J, the gap between germline ends came to 11 bases. The CDR3 sequence is CASSQDSTYGYTF. The CDR3 DNA is TGTGCCAGCAGCCAAGACAGTACCTATGGCTACACCTTC. The variable domain in full, completed from reference TRBV7-8 and TRBJ1-2, reads GAGVSQSPRYKVAKRGQDVALRCDPISGHVSLFWYQQALGQGPEFLTYFQNEAQLDKSGLPSDRFFAERPEGSVSTLKIQRTQQEDSAVYLCASSQDSTYGYTFGSGTRLTVV.

This clone was recorded once. This chain joins TRBV6-5 and TRBJ1-1; TRBD1 aligns across 10 bases. The CDR3 is 13 amino acids. Unmatched junction bases numbered 9, after V lost 10 bases and J lost 7 bases. CDR1 and CDR2 (germline): MNHEY, SVGAGI. The CDR3: CAIAGQGPNEAFF. The CDR3 nucleotides are TGTGCCATCGCGGGACAGGGGCCTAATGAAGCTTTCTTT.

The chain carries TRBV27 and TRBJ2-7, with D possibly being TRBD1 (6 bases). The CDR3 covers 14 residues. The germline V gene encodes CDR1 MNHEY and CDR2 SMNVEV (reference sequence). Trimming cost V 4 bases and J 2 bases, with 12 bases left between them. The CDR3 region is CASSSAGDAYEQYF. The DNA for the CDR3 is TGTGCCAGCAGTTCCGCAGGGGACGCCTACGAGCAGTACTTC.

The chain combines TRBV28 with TRBJ1-2, with 9 bases matching TRBD1. Germline V CDR1 and CDR2: MDHEN, SYDVKM. After removal of 3 bases from V and 0 bases from J, the junction contained 2 bases not matched to a gene. The CDR3 is made up of 15 amino acids. The CDR3 spells CASSLRTGANYGYTF. For the CDR3, the DNA is TGTGCCAGCAGTTTGCGGACAGGGGCTAACTATGGCTACACCTTC.

The rearrangement uses TRBV9 and TRBJ2-5; D is undetermined. Germline V gives CDR1 SGDLS, CDR2 YYNGEE. V was trimmed by 1 base and J by 2 bases, leaving 12 bases between them. The CDR3 runs 15 residues. CDR3 loop: CASSVYGVVQETQYF. The DNA of the CDR3 is TGTGCCAGCAGCGTATATGGAGTCGTGCAAGAGACCCAGTACTTC.

The rearrangement joins TRBV6-5 to TRBJ1-1; possible D gene TRBD1, 5 bases. Germline-derived CDR1 and CDR2 are MNHEY and SVGAGI. The CDR3 runs 14 residues. V lost 7 bases to trimming and J lost 5 bases, with 17 bases between them. CDR3 bases: TGTGCCAGCAACCTAAGGGGTTTTTGGACTGAAGCTTTCTTT. This sequence encodes CASNLRGFWTEAFF.

The chain is built from TRBV13 and TRBJ2-1; 7 bases fit TRBD2. The germline gives CDR1 PRHDT, CDR2 FYEKMQ (reference sequence). The V gene end was trimmed by 5 bases and the J gene end by 5 bases; junction bases not matched to a gene: 9. There are 15 residues in the CDR3. CDR3 in DNA: TGTGCCAGCAGCCCCGGACTAGTTCGACACAATGAGCAGTTCTTC. Its translation is CASSPGLVRHNEQFF.

The chain uses TRBV7-2 and TRBJ2-1; 8 bases match TRBD1. The V gene's germline CDR1 is SGHTA and CDR2 FQGNSA. Trimming took 5 bases from V and 14 from J; bases not matched to a gene: 17. This CDR3 comprises 15 residues. CDR3 DNA: TGTGCCAGCAGCCCGAACGTAATAACGGGACAGGCTAAGTTCTTC. Its protein is CASSPNVITGQAKFF.

The genes are TRBV28 and TRBJ2-1, with 14 bases identical to TRBD2. J lost 8 bases, V lost 3 bases, and 12 bases had no gene match. Germline values: CDR1 MDHEN, CDR2 SYDVKM. The CDR3 loop spans 18 amino acids. DNA for the CDR3: TGTGCCAGCAGTTTCCCGGAGACTAGCGGGAGGGCCGTTGATGAGCAGTTCTTC. Translation gives CASSFPETSGRAVDEQFF.

The V call is TRBV10-3, the J call TRBJ1-4; 7 nucleotides match TRBD1. This CDR3 spans 14 amino acids. The junction had 9 bases not matched to a gene; V was cut back by 7 bases and J by 7 bases. CDR1 and CDR2 (germline): ENHRY, SYGVKD. CDR3 DNA: TGTGCCATCAAAGGAACAGGGGTGGGTGAAAAACTGTTTTTT. Translating gives CAIKGTGVGEKLFF.

The V and J genes are TRBV19 and TRBJ2-1; the D gene is possibly TRBD1 (5 bases). The V end was cut by 4 bases, the J end by 2 bases, with 15 bases between. The CDR3 sequence is 16 residues long. Germline assignment: CDR1 LNHDA and CDR2 SQIVND (reference sequence). CDR3 sequence: CASSKVGAWAYNEQFF. The CDR3 coding sequence is TGTGCCAGTAGTAAAGTTGGGGCGTGGGCCTACAATGAGCAGTTCTTC.

The chain carries TRBV7-3 and TRBJ1-5; 8 bases match TRBD1. The CDR3 covers 18 residues. Germline lookup yields CDR1 SGHTA and CDR2 FQGTGA. V shed 1 base and J 6 bases; nucleotides not matched to a gene: 14. CDR3 region: CASSLRAGQVLSIQPQHF. CDR3 DNA sequence: TGTGCCAGCAGCTTAAGAGCGGGACAGGTTTTGTCAATTCAGCCCCAGCATTTT.

The chain recombines TRBV6-1 with TRBJ2-5; D uncertain. There are 15 residues in the CDR3. V was clipped by 0 bases and J by 5 bases, with 13 bases between them. Germline values: CDR1 MNHNS, CDR2 SASEGT. The CDR3 sequence is CASSEAGLLRETQYF. Written as DNA, the CDR3 is TGTGCCAGCAGTGAAGCCGGCCTCCTGCGGGAGACCCAGTACTTC.

The chain carries TRBV19 and TRBJ1-6; D is unresolved. The length of the CDR3 is 15 residues. Germline V gene data show CDR1 as LNHDA and CDR2 as SQIVND (reference sequence). Trimming shortened V by 6 bases and J by 2 bases, and 11 bases separated the two germline ends. Here the CDR3 DNA reads TGTGCCAGTAGACCCCCCGGAGCCTATAATTCACCCCTCCACTTT. Its protein product is CASRPPGAYNSPLHF.

V gene TRBV27 combines with J gene TRBJ2-7; D not certain. There are 15 residues in the CDR3. The germline CDR1 and CDR2 sequences are MNHEY and SMNVEV (reference sequence). Trimming removed 4 bases at V and 0 bases at J, with 13 bases between. The CDR3 DNA reads TGTGCCAGCAGTTATGGTAGCTTCAACTCCTACGAGCAGTACTTC. Amino acid sequence: CASSYGSFNSYEQYF.

The chain has TRBV15 and TRBJ1-3; 7 bases fit TRBD1. Germline V gene data show CDR1 as LNHNV and CDR2 as YYDKDF (reference sequence). Trimming took 3 bases from V and 6 from J; bases not matched to a gene: 5. The CDR3 runs to 14 residues. The DNA of the CDR3 is TGTGCCACCAGCAGCCCTACAGGGGAAAACACCATATATTTT. Its translation: CATSSPTGENTIYF.

This chain links TRBV12-3 or TRBV12-4 with TRBJ2-4; D possibly corresponds to TRBD2 (6 bases). V was cut by 6 bases and J by 10 bases, with 16 bases left in between. CDR3 length: 13 amino acids. CDR3 DNA: TGTGCCAGCAGCTCGCGGGACCTAGGGATTCAGTACTTC. Its protein product is CASSSRDLGIQYF.

J is TRBJ1-2 and V is TRBV28, with 8 nucleotides matching TRBD1. The CDR3 has 13 residues. CDR1 is MDHEN, CDR2 SYDVKM, per germline. The V gene end was trimmed by 9 bases and the J gene end by 4 bases; junction bases not matched to a gene: 7. The CDR3 sequence: CASVNRGGYGYTF. CDR3 sequence (DNA): TGTGCCAGTGTAAACAGGGGGGGCTATGGCTACACCTTC.

The V and J genes are TRBV6-5 and TRBJ1-6; D ambiguous. Germline V gives CDR1 MNHEY, CDR2 SVGAGI. Trimming took off 8 bases at V and 7 bases at J, with 12 bases between the two ends. The CDR3 runs 13 residues. CDR3 nucleotide sequence: TGTGCCAGCGCGGGGTCGGAGAATTCACCCCTCCACTTT. Residues: CASAGSENSPLHF.